The TCR beta chain described here comes from a study of control samples from healthy donors and cancer patients. The CDR3 totals 14 residues. V lost 1 base to trimming and J lost 1 base, with 7 bases between them. From germline, CDR1 is SGHAT and CDR2 FQNNGV. The protocol was immunoSEQ multiplex PCR, while the TCRdb copy is restricted to in-frame clones and leaves out a portion. The table records 130,000 or so clones, less than 95% of them present only once. This receptor was obtained from a man aged 18-30 years in good health. The V gene is TRBV11-2, the J gene TRBJ1-1; D not resolved. The source material was blood. DNA of the CDR3: TGTGCCAGCAGCTTAGTAGGGCAGAACACTGAAGCTTTCTTT. Translation: CASSLVGQNTEAFF. The whole variable domain, remainder taken from reference TRBV11-2 and TRBJ1-1, is EAGVAQSPRYKIIEKRQSVAFWCNPISGHATLYWYQQILGQGPKLLIQFQNNGVVDDSQLPKDRFSAERLKGVDSTLKIQPAKLEDSAVYLCASSLVGQNTEAFFGQGTRLTVV.